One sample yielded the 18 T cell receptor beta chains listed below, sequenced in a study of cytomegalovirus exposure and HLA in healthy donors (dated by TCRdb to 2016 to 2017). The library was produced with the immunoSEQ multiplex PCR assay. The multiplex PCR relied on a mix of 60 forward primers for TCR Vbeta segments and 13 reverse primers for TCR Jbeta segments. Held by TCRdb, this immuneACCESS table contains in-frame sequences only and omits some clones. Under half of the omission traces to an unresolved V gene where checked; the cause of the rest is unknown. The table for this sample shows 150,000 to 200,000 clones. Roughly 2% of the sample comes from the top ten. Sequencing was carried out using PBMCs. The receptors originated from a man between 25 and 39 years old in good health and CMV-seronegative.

In nucleotides, the CDR3 is TGCGCCAGCAGGGAGGCAAAAGGGGGCCCTAAACCTGAAGCTTTCTTT. Translating gives CASREAKGGPKPEAFF. This chain uses TRBV5-1 with TRBJ1-1, with 7 bases lining up with TRBD1. Per germline, CDR1 SGHRS and CDR2 YFSETQ. The CDR3 sequence is 16 residues long. Germline trimming cut 5 bases from V and 6 bases from J; bases unmatched to any gene: 16.

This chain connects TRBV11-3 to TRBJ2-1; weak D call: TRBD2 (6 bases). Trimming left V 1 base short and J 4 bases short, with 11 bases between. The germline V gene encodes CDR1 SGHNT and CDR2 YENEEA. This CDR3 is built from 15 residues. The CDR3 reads CASSLGSGAYNEQFF. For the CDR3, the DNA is TGTGCCAGCAGCTTAGGTAGCGGAGCTTACAATGAGCAGTTCTTC. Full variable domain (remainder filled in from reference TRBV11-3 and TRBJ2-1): EAGVVQSPRYKIIEKKQPVAFWCNPISGHNTLYWYLQNLGQGPELLIRYENEEAVDDSQLPKDRFSAERLKGVDSTLKIQPAELGDSAVYLCASSLGSGAYNEQFFGPGTRLTVL.

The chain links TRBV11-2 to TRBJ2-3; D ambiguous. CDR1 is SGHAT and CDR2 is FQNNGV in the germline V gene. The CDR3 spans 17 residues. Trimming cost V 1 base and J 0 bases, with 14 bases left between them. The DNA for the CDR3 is TGTGCCAGCAGCTTAGCTGGGCCGTTCACTAGCACAGATACGCAGTATTTT. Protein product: CASSLAGPFTSTDTQYF.

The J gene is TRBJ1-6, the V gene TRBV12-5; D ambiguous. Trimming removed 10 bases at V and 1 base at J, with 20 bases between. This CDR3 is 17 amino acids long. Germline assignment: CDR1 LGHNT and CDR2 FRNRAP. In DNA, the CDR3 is TGTGCTACCTCAACATCACGGGGTGGGTCCTATAATTCACCCCTCCACTTT. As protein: CATSTSRGGSYNSPLHF.

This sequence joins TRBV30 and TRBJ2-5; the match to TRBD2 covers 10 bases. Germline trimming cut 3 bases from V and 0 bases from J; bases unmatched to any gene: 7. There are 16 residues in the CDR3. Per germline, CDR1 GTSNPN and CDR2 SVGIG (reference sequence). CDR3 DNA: TGTGCCTGGAGGGGCTGGACTAGCGGAGACCAAGAGACCCAGTACTTC. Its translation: CAWRGWTSGDQETQYF.

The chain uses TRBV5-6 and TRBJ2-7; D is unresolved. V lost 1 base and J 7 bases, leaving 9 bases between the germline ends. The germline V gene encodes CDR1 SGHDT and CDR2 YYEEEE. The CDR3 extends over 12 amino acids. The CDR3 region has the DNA TGTGCCAGCAGCTTGAAGCGCGTTGAGCAGTACTTC. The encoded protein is CASSLKRVEQYF.

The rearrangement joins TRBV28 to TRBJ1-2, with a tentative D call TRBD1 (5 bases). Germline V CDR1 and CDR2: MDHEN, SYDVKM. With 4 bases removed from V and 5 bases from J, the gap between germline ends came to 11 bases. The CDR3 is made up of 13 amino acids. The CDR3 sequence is CASSSPRVYGYTF. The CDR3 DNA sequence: TGTGCCAGCAGTTCCCCCAGGGTATATGGCTACACCTTC.

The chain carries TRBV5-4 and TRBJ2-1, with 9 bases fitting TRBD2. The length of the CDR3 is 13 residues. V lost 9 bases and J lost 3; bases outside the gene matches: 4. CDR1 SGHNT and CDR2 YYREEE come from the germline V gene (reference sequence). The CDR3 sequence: CAIGLANYNEQFF. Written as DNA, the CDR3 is TGTGCCATTGGACTAGCGAACTACAATGAGCAGTTCTTC.

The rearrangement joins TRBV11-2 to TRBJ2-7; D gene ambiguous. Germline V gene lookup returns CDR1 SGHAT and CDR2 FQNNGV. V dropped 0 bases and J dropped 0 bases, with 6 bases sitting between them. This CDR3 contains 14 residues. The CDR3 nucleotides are TGTGCCAGCAGCTTAGAGTACAGCTCCTACGAGCAGTACTTC. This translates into CASSLEYSSYEQYF.

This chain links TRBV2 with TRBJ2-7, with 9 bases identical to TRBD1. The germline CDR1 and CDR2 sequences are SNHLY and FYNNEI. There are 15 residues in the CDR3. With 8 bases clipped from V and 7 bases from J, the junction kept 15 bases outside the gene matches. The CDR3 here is CASRTSGTGIKEQYF. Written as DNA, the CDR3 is TGTGCCAGCCGCACCTCCGGGACAGGGATCAAGGAGCAGTACTTC.

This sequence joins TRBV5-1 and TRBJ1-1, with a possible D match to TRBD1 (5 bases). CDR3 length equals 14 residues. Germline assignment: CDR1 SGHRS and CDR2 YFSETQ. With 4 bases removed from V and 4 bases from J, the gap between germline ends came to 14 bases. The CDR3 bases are TGCGCCAGCAGCCCGATGGGGGGGATCACTGAAGCTTTCTTT. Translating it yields CASSPMGGITEAFF.

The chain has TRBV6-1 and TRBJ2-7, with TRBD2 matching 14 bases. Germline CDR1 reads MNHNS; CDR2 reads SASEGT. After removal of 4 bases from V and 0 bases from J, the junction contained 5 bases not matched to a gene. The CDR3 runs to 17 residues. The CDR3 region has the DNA TGTGCCAGCAGTGCCGGGACTAGCGGGGGCAGCTCCTACGAGCAGTACTTC. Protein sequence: CASSAGTSGGSSYEQYF.

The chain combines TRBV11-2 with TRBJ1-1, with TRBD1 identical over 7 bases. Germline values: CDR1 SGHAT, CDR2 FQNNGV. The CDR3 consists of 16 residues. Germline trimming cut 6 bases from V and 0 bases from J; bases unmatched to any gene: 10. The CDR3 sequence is CASSKGRGPMNTEAFF. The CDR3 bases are TGTGCCAGCAGTAAGGGTAGGGGGCCGATGAACACTGAAGCTTTCTTT.

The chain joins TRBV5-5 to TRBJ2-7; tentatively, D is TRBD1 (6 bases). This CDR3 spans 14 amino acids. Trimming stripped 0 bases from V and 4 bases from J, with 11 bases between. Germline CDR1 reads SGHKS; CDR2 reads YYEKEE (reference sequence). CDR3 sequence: CASSLDRARYEQYF. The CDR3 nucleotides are TGTGCCAGCAGCTTGGACAGGGCGAGGTACGAGCAGTACTTC. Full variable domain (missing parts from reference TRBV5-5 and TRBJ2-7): DAGVTQSPTHLIKTRGQQVTLRCSPISGHKSVSWYQQVLGQGPQFIFQYYEKEERGRGNFPDRFSARQFPNYSSELNVNALLLGDSALYLCASSLDRARYEQYFGPGTRLTVT.

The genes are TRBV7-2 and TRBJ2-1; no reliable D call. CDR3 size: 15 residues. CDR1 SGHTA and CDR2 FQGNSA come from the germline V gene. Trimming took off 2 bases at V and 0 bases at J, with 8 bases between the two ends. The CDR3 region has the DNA TGTGCCAGCAGCTTAATCACAAGCTCCTACAATGAGCAGTTCTTC. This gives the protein CASSLITSSYNEQFF.

This CDR3 is CASRTPVGDTEAFF. The CDR3 nucleotides are TGTGCCAGCAGGACCCCAGTCGGGGACACTGAAGCTTTCTTT. V is TRBV28 and J is TRBJ1-1; D not certain. Germline CDR1 reads MDHEN; CDR2 reads SYDVKM. The CDR3 has 14 residues. Trimming removed 6 bases from V and 3 bases from J, with 14 bases in between.

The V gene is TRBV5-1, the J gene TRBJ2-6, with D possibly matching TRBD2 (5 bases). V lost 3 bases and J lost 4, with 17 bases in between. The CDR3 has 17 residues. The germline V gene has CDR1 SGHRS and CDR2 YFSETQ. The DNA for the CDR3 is TGCGCCAGCAGCTCCGGGGTTTCCTTAGCGGGGGCCAACGTCCTGACTTTC. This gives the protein CASSSGVSLAGANVLTF. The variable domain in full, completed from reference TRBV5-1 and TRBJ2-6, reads KAGVTQTPRYLIKTRGQQVTLSCSPISGHRSVSWYQQTPGQGLQFLFEYFSETQRNKGNFPGRFSGRQFSNSRSEMNVSTLELGDSALYLCASSSGVSLAGANVLTFGAGSRLTVL.

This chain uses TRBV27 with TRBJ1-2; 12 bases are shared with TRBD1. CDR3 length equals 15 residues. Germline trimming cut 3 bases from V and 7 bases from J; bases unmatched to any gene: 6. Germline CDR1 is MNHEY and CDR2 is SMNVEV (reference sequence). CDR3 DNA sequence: TGTGCCAGCAGTTTCCGGGACAGGGGGCGAAGTGGCTACACCTTC. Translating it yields CASSFRDRGRSGYTF.